Below are 27 T cell receptor beta chains sequenced from a single sample in a study of T cell responses to AZD1222 COVID-19 vaccine. Measured with immunoSEQ multiplex PCR; TCRdb has only the in-frame clones, and not every one. The sample contains 150,000 to 200,000 clones, just over 90% of which appear only once. This sample comprised peripheral blood, obtained on day 0 of AZD1222 vaccination. The receptor set was obtained from an adult in good health.

The rearrangement joins TRBV6-2 or TRBV6-3 to TRBJ2-7; D might be TRBD1 (6 bases). With 6 bases removed from V and 3 bases from J, the gap between germline ends came to 12 bases. Germline V gene lookup returns CDR1 MNHEY and CDR2 SVGEGT. CDR3 length equals 13 residues. CDR3 in amino acids: CASSRDTYYEQYF. CDR3 DNA sequence: TGTGCCAGCAGCCGGGACACTTACTACGAGCAGTACTTC.

The J gene is TRBJ2-1, the V gene TRBV5-1, with D uncertain. CDR1 is SGHRS, CDR2 YFSETQ, per germline. This CDR3 is 18 amino acids long. Trimming removed 0 bases from V and 12 bases from J, with 28 bases in between. Here the CDR3 DNA reads TGCGCCAGCAGCTTGGGTCAGCCGGGTGGTTTAAACGTCTATGTGCAGTTCTTC. Translated: CASSLGQPGGLNVYVQFF.

This chain links TRBV12-5 with TRBJ2-1; the D call may be TRBD1 or TRBD2 (6 bases each). V dropped 3 bases and J dropped 6 bases, with 12 bases sitting between them. The CDR3 has 14 amino acids. Germline-derived CDR1 and CDR2 are LGHNT and FRNRAP. The CDR3 DNA reads TGTGCTAGTGGTTTCCTAGGGGGGTCCAATGAGCAGTTCTTC. It codes for CASGFLGGSNEQFF.

The chain couples TRBV18 to TRBJ1-3; 7 bases fit TRBD1. The CDR3 has 12 amino acids. Trimming took 2 bases from V and 11 from J; bases not matched to a gene: 3. Germline values: CDR1 KGHSH, CDR2 LQKENI. This CDR3 is CASSPNRGPIYF. In DNA, the CDR3 is TGTGCCAGCTCACCAAACAGGGGTCCCATATATTTT.

This clone has just one count. The genes are TRBV7-9 and TRBJ2-3; 10 bases map to TRBD1. The CDR3 length is 15 residues. J was trimmed by 2 bases and V by 5 bases; bases with no gene match: 4. Germline CDR1 SEHNR, CDR2 FQNEAQ (reference sequence). The CDR3 DNA reads TGTGCCAGCAGCAAGAGACAGGGGGCCACAGATACGCAGTATTTT. Its translation is CASSKRQGATDTQYF.

The chain links TRBV5-1 to TRBJ2-3, with 8 bases fitting TRBD2. The length of the CDR3 is 15 residues. Germline trimming cut 4 bases from V and 1 base from J; bases unmatched to any gene: 5. CDR1 is SGHRS and CDR2 is YFSETQ in the germline V gene. CDR3 nucleotide sequence: TGCGCCAGCAGCCCGCCGGGACTAGGCACAGATACGCAGTATTTT. It is translated as CASSPPGLGTDTQYF.

The chain carries TRBV7-9 and TRBJ1-3; D is uncertain. The V end was cut by 8 bases, the J end by 1 base, with 12 bases between. The germline gives CDR1 SEHNR, CDR2 FQNEAQ (reference sequence). This CDR3 spans 14 amino acids. For the CDR3, the DNA is TGTGCCAGCGGCACGGAGGGATCTGGAAACACCATATATTTT. Its translation: CASGTEGSGNTIYF.

The genes are TRBV2 and TRBJ1-5; weak D call: TRBD1 (6 bases). V was cut by 1 base and J by 6 bases, with 13 bases left in between. Germline CDR1 is SNHLY and CDR2 is FYNNEI. This CDR3 contains 15 residues. The CDR3, as DNA: TGTGCCAGCAGTGAAGGAAGCAGGGGTAGTCAGCCCCAGCATTTT. The encoded protein is CASSEGSRGSQPQHF.

This chain uses TRBV10-3 with TRBJ1-1; D is undetermined. Trimming shortened V by 2 bases and J by 0 bases, and 7 bases separated the two germline ends. The CDR3 is 14 residues long. The V gene's germline CDR1 is ENHRY and CDR2 SYGVKD. The CDR3: CAISEAQLNTEAFF. For the CDR3, the DNA is TGTGCCATCAGTGAGGCGCAGCTGAACACTGAAGCTTTCTTT.

The chain recombines TRBV27 with TRBJ2-3, with 9 bases fitting TRBD2. V was pared by 5 bases and J by 4 bases, with 7 bases of the junction left unmatched. CDR3 length: 15 residues. Germline CDR1 is MNHEY and CDR2 is SMNVEV (reference sequence). The CDR3 bases are TGTGCCAGCAGTCCGCGGGGGGGCCCCGCAGATACGCAGTATTTT. Protein: CASSPRGGPADTQYF.

The chain couples TRBV19 to TRBJ1-5; D unresolved. The V end lost 2 bases, the J end lost 4 bases, and 12 bases lay between the germline ends. The CDR3 is 15 amino acids. CDR1 and CDR2 from the germline V gene are LNHDA and SQIVND (reference sequence). The CDR3 loop is CASSIRPDANQPQHF. DNA for the CDR3: TGTGCCAGTAGTATACGACCAGACGCTAATCAGCCCCAGCATTTT.

The rearrangement uses TRBV3-1 (or the pseudogene TRBV3-2) and TRBJ1-2, with a possible D match to TRBD1 (5 bases). Trimming shortened V by 1 base and J by 2 bases, and 11 bases separated the two germline ends. CDR1 is LGHDT, CDR2 YNNKEL, per germline (reference sequence). The CDR3 is 15 residues long. Here the CDR3 reads CASSQGQPTNYGYTF. The CDR3 DNA reads as TGTGCCAGCAGCCAAGGACAGCCAACGAACTATGGCTACACCTTC.

This chain uses TRBV6-1 with TRBJ1-4; D uncertain. This CDR3 is built from 12 residues. CDR1 is MNHNS, CDR2 SASEGT, per germline. Trimming removed 3 bases at V and 8 bases at J, with 7 bases between. CDR3 in amino acids: CASSDGREKLFF. The CDR3 DNA sequence: TGTGCCAGCAGTGATGGAAGGGAAAAACTGTTTTTT.

The rearrangement joins TRBV4-3 to TRBJ1-6; 8 bases line up with TRBD1. In germline, CDR1 is LGHNA, CDR2 YSLEER. This CDR3 region has 14 residues. The J segment lost 7 bases and the V segment lost 4 bases, leaving 3 bases of the junction unmatched. This CDR3 reads CASSPNRGNSPLHF. The CDR3 DNA reads TGCGCCAGCAGCCCCAACAGGGGGAATTCACCCCTCCACTTT.

V gene TRBV18 combines with J gene TRBJ1-6, with TRBD1 identical over 10 bases. After removal of 3 bases from V and 11 bases from J, the junction contained 4 bases not matched to a gene. The CDR3 runs 14 residues. CDR1 and CDR2 (germline): KGHSH, LQKENI. The CDR3 nucleotides read TGTGCCAGCTCACCGGGGACAGGGGCTCCACCCCTCCACTTT. Protein sequence: CASSPGTGAPPLHF.

The chain uses TRBV10-1 and TRBJ1-4, with 11 nucleotides matching TRBD1. The CDR3 spans 15 residues. Germline V gives CDR1 WNHNN, CDR2 SYGVQD (reference sequence). The V gene end was trimmed by 2 bases and the J gene end by 7 bases; junction bases not matched to a gene: 3. CDR3 sequence (DNA): TGCGCCAGCAGTGAGAGGGACAGGGGGTGTGAAAAACTGTTTTTT. This encodes CASSERDRGCEKLFF.

The V gene is TRBV5-6, the J gene TRBJ2-3; D unresolved. The germline V and J ends were trimmed by 1 base and 2 bases, with 11 bases remaining between them. Germline CDR1 is SGHDT and CDR2 is YYEEEE. CDR3 size: 15 residues. The CDR3 nucleotides read TGTGCCAGCAGCTTGCCGTCAGCCGTCACAGATACGCAGTATTTT. This codes for CASSLPSAVTDTQYF.

The chain employs TRBV15 and TRBJ2-6; tentative D call: TRBD1 (5 bases). The CDR3 contains 16 residues. V shed 2 bases and J shed 3 bases, with 11 bases lying between them. The germline gives CDR1 LNHNV, CDR2 YYDKDF (reference sequence). The CDR3 is CATSRTQGGGANVLTF. CDR3 coding DNA: TGTGCCACCAGCAGAACTCAGGGTGGTGGGGCCAACGTCCTGACTTTC.

V usage is TRBV5-4 and J usage is TRBJ2-2; TRBD2 matches at 7 bases. The junction had 8 bases not matched to a gene; V was cut back by 3 bases and J by 6 bases. Germline CDR1 SGHNT, CDR2 YYREEE (reference sequence). The CDR3 is 15 amino acids. This CDR3 is CASSWRAGQAGELFF. CDR3 DNA sequence: TGTGCCAGCAGCTGGAGAGCGGGGCAGGCCGGGGAGCTGTTTTTT.

V usage is TRBV20-1 and J usage is TRBJ2-3; 7 bases map to TRBD2. Germline lookup yields CDR1 DFQATT and CDR2 SNEGSKA (reference sequence). V shed 3 bases and J 4 bases; nucleotides not matched to a gene: 10. The CDR3 runs to 15 residues. CDR3 bases: TGCAGTGCTAGTCGCGGACTAGGGGCCCCAGATACGCAGTATTTT. Residues: CSASRGLGAPDTQYF.

The chain is built from TRBV3-1 (or the pseudogene TRBV3-2) and TRBJ1-6; D is undetermined. The germline V gene encodes CDR1 LGHDT and CDR2 YNNKEL (reference sequence). V lost 3 bases, J lost 7 bases, and 4 bases lay in between. The CDR3 spans 12 residues. The CDR3, as DNA: TGTGCCAGCAGCCAGCAGAATTCACCCCTCCACTTT. Residues: CASSQQNSPLHF.

This chain uses TRBV27 with TRBJ2-2, with unresolved D. The germline V and J ends were trimmed by 8 bases and 4 bases, with 11 bases remaining between them. CDR3 length equals 13 residues. Germline CDR1 reads MNHEY; CDR2 reads SMNVEV (reference sequence). The chain's CDR3 is CASLDRFTGELFF. The CDR3 bases are TGTGCCAGCCTTGACCGCTTCACCGGGGAGCTGTTTTTT.

The chain has TRBV13 and TRBJ2-2; no clear D gene. Trimming took 5 bases from V and 4 from J, leaving 2 bases between them. The CDR3 has 11 amino acids. Looked up from germline, CDR1 is PRHDT and CDR2 is FYEKMQ (reference sequence). For the CDR3, the DNA is TGTGCCAGCAGCGCCACCGGGGAGCTGTTTTTT. It encodes CASSATGELFF. Complete variable domain (other parts from reference TRBV13 and TRBJ2-2): AAGVIQSPRHLIKEKRETATLKCYPIPRHDTVYWYQQGPGQDPQFLISFYEKMQSDKGSIPDRFSAQQFSDYHSELNMSSLELGDSALYFCASSATGELFFGEGSRLTVL.

This chain links TRBV24-1 with TRBJ1-2; D is uncertain. There are 16 residues in the CDR3. The germline V gene has CDR1 KGHDR and CDR2 SFDVKD. The ends were cut back, 1 base at V and 5 bases at J, with 16 bases in the middle. The CDR3, as DNA: TGTGCCACCAGTGATTTCCTTGGGAAATCGACATATGGCTACACCTTC. It specifies CATSDFLGKSTYGYTF.

The chain links TRBV7-7 to TRBJ2-7, with D perhaps matching TRBD1 (6 bases). The CDR3 totals 15 residues. Trimming took 5 bases from V and 0 from J, leaving 14 bases between them. The germline gives CDR1 SSHAT, CDR2 FNYEAQ (reference sequence). The CDR3 DNA reads TGTGCCAGCAGCAGTCGGGACAATCCCTCCTACGAGCAGTACTTC. This encodes CASSSRDNPSYEQYF.

This clone showed up just a few times. The V gene is TRBV29-1, the J gene TRBJ2-7; 8 bases match TRBD1. Germline CDR1 reads SQVTM; CDR2 reads ANQGSEA. The length of the CDR3 is 14 residues. V lost 1 base to trimming and J lost 6 bases; unmatched junction nucleotides: 8. CDR3 sequence (DNA): TGCAGCGTTGAAGGGGGACAGGTGAATACCGAGCAGTACTTC. Its translation: CSVEGGQVNTEQYF.

This chain joins TRBV7-2 and TRBJ1-2; possibly TRBD1 for D (5 bases). V lost 5 bases to trimming and J lost 2 bases, with 12 bases between them. CDR1 SGHTA and CDR2 FQGNSA come from the germline V gene. This CDR3 has 14 amino acids. CDR3 sequence reads: CASSPERGNYGYTF. CDR3 DNA: TGTGCCAGCAGCCCCGAGCGGGGGAACTATGGCTACACCTTC.